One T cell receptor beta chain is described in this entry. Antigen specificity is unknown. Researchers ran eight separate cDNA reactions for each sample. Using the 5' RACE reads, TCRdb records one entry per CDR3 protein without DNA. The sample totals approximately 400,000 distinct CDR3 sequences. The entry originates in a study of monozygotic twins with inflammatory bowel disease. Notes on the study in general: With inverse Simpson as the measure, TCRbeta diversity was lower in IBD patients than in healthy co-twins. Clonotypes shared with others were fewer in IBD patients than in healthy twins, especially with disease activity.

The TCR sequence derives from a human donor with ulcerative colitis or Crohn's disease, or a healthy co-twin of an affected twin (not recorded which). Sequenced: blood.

Here the CDR3 reads CSANRAPGHSYEQYF. The gene calls are TRBV20-1 and TRBJ2-7; TCRdb's assignment of TRBD1 cannot be checked, as there is no DNA. This CDR3 region has 15 residues. CDR1 is DFQATT, CDR2 SNEGSKA, per germline (reference sequence).